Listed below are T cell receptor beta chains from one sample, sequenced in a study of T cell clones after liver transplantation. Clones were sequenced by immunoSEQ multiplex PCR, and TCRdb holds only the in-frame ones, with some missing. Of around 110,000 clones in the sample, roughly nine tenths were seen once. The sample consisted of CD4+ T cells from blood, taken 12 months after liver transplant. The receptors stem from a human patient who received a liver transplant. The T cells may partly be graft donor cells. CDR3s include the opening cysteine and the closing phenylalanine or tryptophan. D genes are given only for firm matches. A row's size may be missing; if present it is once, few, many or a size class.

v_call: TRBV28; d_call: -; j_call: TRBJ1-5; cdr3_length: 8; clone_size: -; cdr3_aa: CATTPQHF; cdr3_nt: TGTGCCACCACTCCCCAGCATTTT
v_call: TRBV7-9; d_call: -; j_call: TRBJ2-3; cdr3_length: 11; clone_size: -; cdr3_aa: CASSPTDTQYF; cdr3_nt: TGTGCCAGCAGCCCCACAGATACGCAGTATTTT
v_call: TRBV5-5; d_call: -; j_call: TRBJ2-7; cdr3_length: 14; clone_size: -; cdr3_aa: CASSLEGPYYEQYF; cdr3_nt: TGTGCCAGCAGCTTGGAGGGGCCTTACTACGAGCAGTACTTC
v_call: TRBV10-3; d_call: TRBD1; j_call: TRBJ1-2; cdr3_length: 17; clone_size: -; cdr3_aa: CAISDLSGTGGAEGYTF; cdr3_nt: TGTGCCATCAGTGATTTGTCGGGGACAGGGGGCGCCGAAGGCTACACCTTC
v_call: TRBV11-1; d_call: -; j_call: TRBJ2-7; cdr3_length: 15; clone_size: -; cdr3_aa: CASSPGPARLYEQYF; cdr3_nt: TGTGCCAGCAGCCCCGGTCCAGCAAGGCTCTACGAGCAGTACTTC
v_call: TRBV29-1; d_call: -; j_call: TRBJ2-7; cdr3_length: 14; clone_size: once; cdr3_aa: CSVALRDRSYEQYF; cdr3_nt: TGCAGCGTTGCCCTCAGGGACCGCTCCTACGAGCAGTACTTC
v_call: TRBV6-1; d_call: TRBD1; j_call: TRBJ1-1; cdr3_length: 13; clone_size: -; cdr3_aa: CASSRDRGTEAFF; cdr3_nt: TGTGCCAGCAGCCGGGACAGGGGCACTGAAGCTTTCTTT
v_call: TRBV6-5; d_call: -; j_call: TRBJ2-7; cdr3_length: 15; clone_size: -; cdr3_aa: CASSYFRDKSYEQYF; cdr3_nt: TGTGCCAGCAGTTACTTCCGGGACAAGTCCTACGAGCAGTACTTC
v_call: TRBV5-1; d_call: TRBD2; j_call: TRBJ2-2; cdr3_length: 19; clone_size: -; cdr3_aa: CASSSWPPTSGRNTGELFF; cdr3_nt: TGCGCCAGCAGCTCCTGGCCCCCGACTAGCGGGAGGAACACCGGGGAGCTGTTTTTT
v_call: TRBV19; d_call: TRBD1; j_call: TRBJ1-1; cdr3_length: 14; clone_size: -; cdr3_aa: CASSIRGQGAEAFF; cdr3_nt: TGTGCCAGTAGTATCCGTGGACAGGGGGCTGAAGCTTTCTTT
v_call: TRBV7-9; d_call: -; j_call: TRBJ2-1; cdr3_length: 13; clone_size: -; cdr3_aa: CASSPPGRNEQFF; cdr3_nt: TGTGCCAGCAGCCCCCCAGGGAGGAATGAGCAGTTCTTC
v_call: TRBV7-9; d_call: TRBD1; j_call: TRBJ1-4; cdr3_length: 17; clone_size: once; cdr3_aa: CASSYWTGSRANEKLFF; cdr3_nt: TGTGCCAGCAGCTATTGGACAGGGTCTCGAGCTAATGAAAAACTGTTTTTT
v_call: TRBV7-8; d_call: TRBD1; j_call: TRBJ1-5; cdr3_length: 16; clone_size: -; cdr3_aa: CASSRQGERNNQPQHF; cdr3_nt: TGTGCCAGCAGCCGTCAGGGGGAAAGGAACAATCAGCCCCAGCATTTT
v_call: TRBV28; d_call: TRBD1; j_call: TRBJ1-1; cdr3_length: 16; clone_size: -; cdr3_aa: CASSWRTGNFLVGAFF; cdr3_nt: TGTGCCAGCAGTTGGCGGACAGGGAATTTTCTGGTTGGTGCTTTCTTT
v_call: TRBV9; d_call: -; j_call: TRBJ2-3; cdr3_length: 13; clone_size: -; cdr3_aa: CASSTGDADTQYF; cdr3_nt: TGTGCCAGCAGCACGGGAGACGCAGATACGCAGTATTTT
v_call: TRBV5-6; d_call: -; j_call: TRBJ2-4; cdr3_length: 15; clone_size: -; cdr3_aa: CASSSRAGAGGIQYF; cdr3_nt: TGTGCCAGCAGCTCTAGGGCAGGGGCCGGTGGCATTCAGTACTTC
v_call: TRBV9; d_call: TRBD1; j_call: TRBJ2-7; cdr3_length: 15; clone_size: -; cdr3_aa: CASSVTGGAMNEQYF; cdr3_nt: TGTGCCAGCAGCGTAACAGGGGGCGCGATGAACGAGCAGTACTTC
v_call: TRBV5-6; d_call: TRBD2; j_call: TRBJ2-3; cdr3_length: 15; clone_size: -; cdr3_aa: CASSLTSGSTDTQYF; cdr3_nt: TGTGCCAGCAGCTTGACTAGCGGTAGCACAGATACGCAGTATTTT
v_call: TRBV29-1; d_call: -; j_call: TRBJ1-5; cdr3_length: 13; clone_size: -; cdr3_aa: CSVVGGGNQPQHF; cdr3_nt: TGCAGCGTTGTCGGGGGGGGCAATCAGCCCCAGCATTTT
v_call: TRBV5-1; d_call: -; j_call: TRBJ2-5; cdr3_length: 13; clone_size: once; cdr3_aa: CASSGGLGETQYF; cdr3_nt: TGCGCCAGCAGCGGGGGTCTAGGGGAGACCCAGTACTTC
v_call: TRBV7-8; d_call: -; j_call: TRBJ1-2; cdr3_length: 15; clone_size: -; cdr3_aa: CASSLSRVEMDGYTF; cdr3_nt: TGTGCCAGCAGCTTGTCAAGGGTAGAGATGGATGGCTACACCTTC
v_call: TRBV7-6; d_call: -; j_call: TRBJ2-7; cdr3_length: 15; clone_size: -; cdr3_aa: CASSLAGGTSYEQYF; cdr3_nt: TGTGCCAGCAGCTTAGCGGGAGGAACAAGCTACGAGCAGTACTTC
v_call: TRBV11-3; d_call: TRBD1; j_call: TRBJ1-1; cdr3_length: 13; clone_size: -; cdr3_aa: CASSTTGGVEAFF; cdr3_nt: TGTGCCAGCAGTACTACAGGGGGCGTTGAAGCTTTCTTT
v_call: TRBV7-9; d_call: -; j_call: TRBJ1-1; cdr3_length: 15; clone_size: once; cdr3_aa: CASSLYQWENTEAFF; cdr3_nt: TGTGCCAGCAGCTTATATCAGTGGGAGAACACTGAAGCTTTCTTT
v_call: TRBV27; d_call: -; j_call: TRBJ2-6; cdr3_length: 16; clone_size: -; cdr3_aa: CASRETGSAGANVLTF; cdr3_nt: TGTGCCAGCAGGGAAACAGGGTCGGCTGGGGCCAACGTCCTGACTTTC
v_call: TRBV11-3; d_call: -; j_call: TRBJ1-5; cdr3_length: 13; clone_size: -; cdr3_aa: CASSLGVNQPQHF; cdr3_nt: TGTGCCAGCAGCTTAGGAGTAAATCAGCCCCAGCATTTT
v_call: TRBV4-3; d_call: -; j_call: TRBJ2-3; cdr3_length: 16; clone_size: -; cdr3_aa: CASSQDLAASTDTQYF; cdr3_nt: TGCGCCAGCAGCCAAGATTTAGCAGCTAGCACAGATACGCAGTATTTT
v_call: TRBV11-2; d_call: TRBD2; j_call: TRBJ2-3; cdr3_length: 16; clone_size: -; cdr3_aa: CASSGGGLAGADTQYF; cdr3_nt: TGTGCCAGCAGCGGGGGGGGACTAGCGGGAGCAGATACGCAGTATTTT
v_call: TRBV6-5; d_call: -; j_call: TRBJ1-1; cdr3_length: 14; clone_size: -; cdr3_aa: CASSPGRGNTEAFF; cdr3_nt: TGTGCCAGCAGCCCCGGGAGGGGGAACACTGAAGCTTTCTTT
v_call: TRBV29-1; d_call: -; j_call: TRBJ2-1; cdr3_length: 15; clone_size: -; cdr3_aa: CSVVPRVSSYNEQFF; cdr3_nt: TGCAGCGTTGTCCCGCGGGTAAGCTCCTACAATGAGCAGTTCTTC
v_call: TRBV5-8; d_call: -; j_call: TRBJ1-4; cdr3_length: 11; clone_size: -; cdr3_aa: CASSSREKLFF; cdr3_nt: TGTGCCAGCAGCAGTCGGGAAAAACTGTTTTTT
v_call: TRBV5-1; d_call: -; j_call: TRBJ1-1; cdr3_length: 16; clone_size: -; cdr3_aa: CASSSVKGAEPLRAFF; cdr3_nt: TGCGCCAGCAGCTCTGTTAAAGGGGCGGAGCCTCTCAGGGCTTTCTTT
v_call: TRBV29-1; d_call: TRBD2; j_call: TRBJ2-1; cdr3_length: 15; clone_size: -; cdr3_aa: CSALLAGSSYNEQFF; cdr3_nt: TGCAGCGCTCTTCTAGCGGGCAGCTCCTACAATGAGCAGTTCTTC
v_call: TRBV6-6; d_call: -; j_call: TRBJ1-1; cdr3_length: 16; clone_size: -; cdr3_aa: CASSLPVGRKNTEAFF; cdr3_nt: TGTGCCAGCAGCCTCCCGGTAGGGAGGAAGAACACTGAAGCTTTCTTT
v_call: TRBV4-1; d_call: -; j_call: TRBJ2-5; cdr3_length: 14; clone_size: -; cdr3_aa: CASSLTGLLETQYF; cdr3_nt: TGCGCCAGCAGCCTGACAGGACTACTAGAGACCCAGTACTTC
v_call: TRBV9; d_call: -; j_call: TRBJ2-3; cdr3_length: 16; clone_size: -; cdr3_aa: CASSVGNGGYTDTQYF; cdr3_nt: TGTGCCAGCAGCGTAGGCAACGGCGGCTACACAGATACGCAGTATTTT
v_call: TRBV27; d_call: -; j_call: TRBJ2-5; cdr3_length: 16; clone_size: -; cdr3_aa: CASSLGGFVGPETQYF; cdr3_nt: TGTGCCAGCAGTTTAGGCGGTTTCGTAGGGCCGGAGACCCAGTACTTC
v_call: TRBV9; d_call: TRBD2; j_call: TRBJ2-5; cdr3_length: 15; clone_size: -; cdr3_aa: CASSTPSGRGETQYF; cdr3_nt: TGTGCCAGCAGCACCCCTAGCGGGAGGGGTGAGACCCAGTACTTC
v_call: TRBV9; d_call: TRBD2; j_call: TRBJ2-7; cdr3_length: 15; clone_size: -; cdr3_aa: CASSPTSGNPYEQYF; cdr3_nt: TGTGCCAGCAGCCCTACTAGCGGGAACCCCTACGAGCAGTACTTC